Shown below are 21 T cell receptor beta chains from a single sample sequenced in a study of HIV-infected patients and healthy controls. TCRdb redid the calling of the 5' RACE reads with MiXCR, one entry per CDR3 protein. The data contain around 18,000 distinct CDR3 sequences, 15% to 20% of them singletons. Source material: CD8+ T cells from blood. The source is a human donor in good health.

Concerning this clonotype: This sequence may be a read error, since a much larger clone differs from it by one base. This sequence joins TRBV29-1 and TRBJ1-3; D gene ambiguous. The CDR3 spans 15 residues. Trimming removed 4 bases at V and 0 bases at J, with 13 bases between. Germline CDR1 SQVTM, CDR2 ANQGSEA. The CDR3 region is CSVVASGDSGNTIYF. The DNA of the CDR3 is TGCAGCGTTGTGGCCAGTGGCGACTCTGGAAACACCATATATTTT.

There are a few counts of this clonotype. This chain joins TRBV12-3 or TRBV12-4 and TRBJ2-7, with D possibly TRBD1 on 6 matching bases. V lost 4 bases, J lost 6 bases, and 13 bases lay in between. This CDR3 has 13 amino acids. CDR3 in DNA: TGTGCCAGCAGTTCACAGGGTATCGGCGAGCAGTACTTC. Protein product: CASSSQGIGEQYF.

The J gene is TRBJ2-1, the V gene TRBV7-3, with TRBD1 as a possible D gene (5 bases). Germline CDR1 reads SGHTA; CDR2 reads FQGTGA. Trimming removed 4 bases at V and 12 bases at J, with 25 bases between. CDR3 length: 16 residues. DNA for the CDR3: TGTGCCAGCAGCTCAAGCCCCGCTGGGGCCGCAGGTGTGCAGTTCTTC. Its protein product is CASSSSPAGAAGVQFF.

This clonotype has ten or more counts. The chain combines TRBV30 with TRBJ1-2; D is unclear. CDR1 and CDR2 (germline): GTSNPN, SVGIG (reference sequence). The CDR3 contains 12 residues. V was clipped by 1 base and J by 2 bases, with 5 bases between them. This CDR3 is CAWSGQNYGYTF. The CDR3 DNA follows: TGTGCCTGGAGTGGACAAAACTATGGCTACACCTTC.

In its sample, this clonotype was seen once. CDR3: CASSVAEWGPGELFF. The CDR3 DNA is TGTGCCAGCAGCGTAGCAGAATGGGGTCCCGGGGAGCTGTTTTTT. V and J are TRBV9 and TRBJ2-2; D is unresolved. V was trimmed by 0 bases and J by 6 bases, leaving 12 bases between them. This CDR3 is 15 amino acids long. Germline values: CDR1 SGDLS, CDR2 YYNGEE.

Concerning this clonotype itself: A read error is possible here, since a much larger clone lies one base away. The V call is TRBV10-2, the J call TRBJ2-1; D not certain. V was trimmed by 4 bases and J by 10 bases, leaving 11 bases between them. CDR1 and CDR2 (germline): WSHSY, SAAADI. The CDR3 totals 12 residues. In DNA, the CDR3 is TGCGCCAGCAGTGTTGTCTCCTACGAGCAGTTCTTC. It is translated as CASSVVSYEQFF.

The sample holds one count of this clonotype. Sequence at one end of the junction differs from germline and may be a read error. V gene TRBV9 combines with J gene TRBJ1-2; D is perhaps TRBD1 (6 bases). This CDR3 region has 14 residues. In germline, CDR1 is SGDLS, CDR2 YYNGEE. The CDR3 here is CASSVAGAYYGYNF. DNA of the CDR3: TGTGCCAGCAGCGTAGCGGGGGCCTACTATGGCTACAACTTC. Filled out from reference TRBV9 and TRBJ1-2, the complete variable domain reads DSGVTQTPKHLITATGQRVTLRCSPRSGDLSVYWYQQSLDQGLQFLIQYYNGEERAKGNILERFSAQQFPDLHSELNLSSLELGDSALYFCASSVAGAYYGYNFGSGTRLTVV.

This clonotype came up many times. V and J are TRBV27 and TRBJ1-1, with TRBD1 as a possible D gene (6 bases). V lost 5 bases and J lost 0, with 13 bases in between. The CDR3 runs 15 residues. Germline values: CDR1 MNHEY, CDR2 SMNVEV (reference sequence). The CDR3 protein is CASSHQGLLNTEAFF. In DNA, the CDR3 is TGTGCCAGCAGTCATCAGGGGCTTTTGAACACTGAAGCTTTCTTT.

Only a few counts were recorded for this clonotype. This chain connects TRBV4-2 to TRBJ2-1; 13 bases agree with TRBD2. Germline V lookup: CDR1 LGHNA, CDR2 YNFKEQ. V was pared by 7 bases and J by 7 bases, with 7 bases of the junction left unmatched. The CDR3 totals 15 residues. The CDR3 loop is CASKPGLAGMNEQFF. DNA of the CDR3: TGTGCCAGCAAACCGGGACTAGCGGGGATGAATGAGCAGTTCTTC.

Here the CDR3 reads CSASEDFGQPQHF. As DNA, the CDR3 is TGCAGTGCTAGCGAGGATTTCGGTCAGCCCCAGCATTTT. This rearrangement joins TRBV20-1 to TRBJ1-5; D uncertain. Trimming left V 3 bases short and J 6 bases short, with 12 bases between. This CDR3 spans 13 amino acids. Germline CDR1 DFQATT, CDR2 SNEGSKA (reference sequence).

This clonotype was recorded at least ten times. V and J are TRBV27 and TRBJ1-2; possible D gene TRBD1, 6 bases. CDR1 and CDR2 from the germline V gene are MNHEY and SMNVEV (reference sequence). V gave up 6 bases and J gave up 2 bases, with 16 bases separating them. The CDR3 has 15 amino acids. The CDR3 DNA reads TGTGCCAGCAGCAATTCAGGGGCCGGGAACTATGGCTACACCTTC. Its protein is CASSNSGAGNYGYTF.

The V gene is TRBV10-3, the J gene TRBJ2-7; possible D gene TRBD1, 5 bases. There are 17 residues in the CDR3. Germline V lookup: CDR1 ENHRY, CDR2 SYGVKD. V was cut by 2 bases and J by 3 bases, with 20 bases left in between. In nucleotides, the CDR3 is TGTGCCATCAGTGAGCTGTTTGGTCAGGGCTCGAACTACGAGCAGTACTTC. It is translated as CAISELFGQGSNYEQYF.

This clonotype was recorded at least ten times. This chain connects TRBV30 to TRBJ2-3; no definite D call. Trimming took 1 base from V and 4 from J, leaving 15 bases between them. The CDR3 contains 15 residues. Germline CDR1 is GTSNPN and CDR2 is SVGIG (reference sequence). This CDR3 reads CAWSAPSTEADTQYF. The CDR3 DNA sequence: TGTGCCTGGAGTGCCCCCAGCACCGAGGCAGATACGCAGTATTTT. Filled out from reference TRBV30 and TRBJ2-3, the complete variable domain reads SQTIHQWPATLVQPVGSPLSLECTVEGTSNPNLYWYRQAAGRGLQLLFYSVGIGQISSEVPQNLSASRPQDRQFILSSKKLLLSDSGFYLCAWSAPSTEADTQYFGPGTRLTVL.

There are many counts of this clonotype. The chain is built from TRBV12-3 or TRBV12-4 and TRBJ2-3; D tentatively fits TRBD1 or TRBD2 (5 bases each). Trimming pared 3 bases from V and 0 bases from J, leaving 7 bases between. The CDR3 has 14 residues. The CDR3 DNA reads as TGTGCCAGCAGTTTTGGGGGAAGCACAGATACGCAGTATTTT. This codes for CASSFGGSTDTQYF.

The rearrangement joins TRBV5-8 to TRBJ2-7; D is unclear. This CDR3 has 14 residues. Trimming left V 0 bases short and J 2 bases short, with 9 bases between. Germline V gene data show CDR1 as SGHTS and CDR2 as YDEGEE. CDR3 in DNA: TGTGCCAGCAGCTTGGTCCCGTGGGCCTACGAGCAGTACTTC. Amino acids: CASSLVPWAYEQYF.

This clonotype was observed once. A read error is possible here, since a much larger clone lies one base away. V and J are TRBV6-6 and TRBJ2-7, with 14 bases that match TRBD2. The CDR3 sequence is 17 residues long. Germline CDR1 reads MNHNY; CDR2 reads SVGAGI (reference sequence). The CDR3 nucleotides read TGTGCCGGCAGGTCTCTTCCGGGACTAGCGGGAGAATACGAGCAGTACTTC. It translates to CAGRSLPGLAGEYEQYF.

Sample share makes this clonotype medium-sized (0.01 to 0.1%). J is TRBJ2-2 and V is TRBV19; the D is unclear. Trimming cost V 3 bases and J 7 bases, with 9 bases left between them. This CDR3 spans 13 amino acids. The germline V gene encodes CDR1 LNHDA and CDR2 SQIVND (reference sequence). In DNA, the CDR3 is TGTGCCAGTAGTATGATGGGAAACGGGGAGCTGTTTTTT. Encoded protein: CASSMMGNGELFF. The full variable domain, in which reference TRBV19 and TRBJ2-2 provide the parts outside the CDR3, is DGGITQSPKYLFRKEGQNVTLSCEQNLNHDAMYWYRQDPGQGLRLIYYSQIVNDFQKGDIAEGYSVSREKKESFPLTVTSAQKNPTAFYLCASSMMGNGELFFGEGSRLTVL.

This clonotype was counted many times. The CDR3 loop reads CASSSPVAQTKFYEQYF. The DNA for the CDR3 is TGTGCCAGCAGCAGTCCGGTAGCACAGACCAAATTCTACGAGCAGTACTTC. The chain carries TRBV7-2 and TRBJ2-7; D gene uncertain. V was clipped by 5 bases and J by 3 bases, with 23 bases between them. The length of the CDR3 is 17 residues. Germline V gives CDR1 SGHTA, CDR2 FQGNSA. Looking up the rest from reference TRBV7-2 and TRBJ2-7 gives the full variable domain: GAGVSQSPSNKVTEKGKDVELRCDPISGHTALYWYRQSLGQGLEFLIYFQGNSAPDKSGLPSDRFSAERTGGSVSTLTIQRTQQEDSAVYLCASSSPVAQTKFYEQYFGPGTRLTVT.

This clonotype showed up many times. This chain connects TRBV11-3 to TRBJ2-3; 11 bases align to TRBD2. Germline CDR1 reads SGHNT; CDR2 reads YENEEA. This CDR3 region has 18 residues. Germline trimming cut 5 bases from V and 0 bases from J; bases unmatched to any gene: 10. The CDR3 protein is CASSPTSGSLSSTDTQYF. The CDR3 DNA is TGTGCCAGCAGCCCAACTAGCGGGAGCTTATCTAGCACAGATACGCAGTATTTT.

This clonotype was counted ten times or more. This chain connects TRBV20-1 to TRBJ2-7, with 10 bases aligning to TRBD2. Germline trimming cut 2 bases from V and 3 bases from J; bases unmatched to any gene: 7. The V gene's germline CDR1 is DFQATT and CDR2 SNEGSKA (reference sequence). The CDR3 totals 15 residues. The CDR3 bases are TGCAGTGCTAGAAACCAGCGGGAGGGGTTCTACGAGCAGTACTTC. Its protein product is CSARNQREGFYEQYF.

This chain links TRBV7-9 with TRBJ1-1; 7 nucleotides line up with TRBD1. Germline-derived CDR1 and CDR2 are SEHNR and FQNEAQ (reference sequence). The CDR3 contains 12 residues. V dropped 3 bases and J dropped 8; count of bases not matched to a gene: 3. As DNA, the CDR3 is TGTGCCAGCAGCTTGACAGGGAAGGAAGCTTTCTTT. It specifies CASSLTGKEAFF.